The table lists the clone carrying this TCR beta chain with a few counts. How the authors handled the data: Scientists estimated how many nucleated cells there were by amplifying reference gene primers. The data were produced by immunoSEQ multiplex PCR, yet TCRdb's version contains in-frame clones alone and is incomplete. V, J and clone size were drawn from that table, and D and trimming were deduced from the DNA. The data show 48,000 or so clones, just over 85% seen once. The sample comes from a study of blood T cell repertoires in COVID-19. At the level of the study: From the United States, Italy and Spain came samples of acute and convalescent COVID-19. In each case, the material was cDNA or gDNA derived from T cells, B-cell-depleted T cells, or PBMCs.

Seattle researchers signed up patients amid active infection and tracked them longitudinally. With 3 bases clipped from V and 7 bases from J, the junction kept 11 bases outside the gene matches. The germline V gene has CDR1 SGHRS and CDR2 YFSETQ. The CDR3 spans 15 residues. The receptor comes from a woman aged 80 or older with COVID-19, enrolled during active disease. The chain links TRBV5-1 to TRBJ1-1; 8 bases line up with TRBD1. The specimen was peripheral blood. In nucleotides, the CDR3 is TGCGCCAGCAGCTCCGGGACAGGAGGCGAGATTGAAGCTTTCTTT. Translating it yields CASSSGTGGEIEAFF.